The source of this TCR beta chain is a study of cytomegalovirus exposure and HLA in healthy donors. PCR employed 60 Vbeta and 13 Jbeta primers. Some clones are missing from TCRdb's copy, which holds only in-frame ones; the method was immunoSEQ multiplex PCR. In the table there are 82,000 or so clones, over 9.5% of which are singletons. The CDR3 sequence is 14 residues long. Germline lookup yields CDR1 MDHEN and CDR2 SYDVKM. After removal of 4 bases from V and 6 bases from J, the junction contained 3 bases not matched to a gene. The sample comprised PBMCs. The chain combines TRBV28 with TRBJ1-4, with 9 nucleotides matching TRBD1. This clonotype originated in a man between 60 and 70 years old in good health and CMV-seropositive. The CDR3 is CASSWTGEDEKLFF. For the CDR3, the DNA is TGTGCCAGCAGTTGGACAGGGGAGGATGAAAAACTGTTTTTT. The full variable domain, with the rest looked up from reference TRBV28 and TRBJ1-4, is DVKVTQSSRYLVKRTGEKVFLECVQDMDHENMFWYRQDPGLGLRLIYFSYDVKMKEKGDIPEGYSVSREKKERFSLILESASTNQTSMYLCASSWTGEDEKLFFGSGTQLSVL.